The present T cell receptor (beta chain) was sequenced within a study of T cells after yellow fever vaccination (dated by TCRdb to the late 2010s). With respect to the entire study: The SMART-Seq v4 Ultra Low Input RNA kit was used to prepare libraries from fractions with low cell numbers. To follow T-cell clones before and after primary and booster YFV17D yellow fever vaccination, bulk TCR alpha and beta repertoires were sequenced over time. Bulk PBMC replicates and cell subsets were isolated from blood drawn at multiple timepoints before and after both primary and secondary immunization. The cohort comprised two healthy male donors, one aged 18 to 30 and one aged 30 to 40 years.

Details on this clonotype: Its antigen remains unidentified. Base qualities are not at hand, and no much larger clone is one base apart.

What this sample's treatment or condition label stands for: live attenuated yellow fever vaccine strain. A standard Ficoll-Paque protocol was used to isolate PBMCs from peripheral blood. CD4 and CD8 T-cell fractions were isolated with Dynabeads CD4 and CD8 positive selection kits. TriZol was used to extract RNA from bulk PBMCs, from CD4 and CD8 fractions, and from dextramer-positive and dextramer-negative fractions. This sample was sequenced with an Illumina NovaSeq 6000. Synthesis of TCR cDNA relied on 5'RACE template switching, a step that introduced a universal primer site along with unique molecular identifiers. Priming of cDNA synthesis was performed from both the TCR alpha and TCR beta constant segments. Libraries were amplified in two PCR steps, with sample barcodes and sequencing adapters added in the second step. Libraries were sequenced on Illumina HiSeq 2500 (2x100 bp) or NovaSeq (2x150 bp). The source study handled its data this way. MIGEC handled demultiplexing of reads and collapsing into UMI consensus sequences, while MiXCR performed V(D)J alignment. Vaccine-responding clonotypes were identified with edgeR using replicate PBMC samples, with FDR below 0.01 and a log2 fold change above 5 up to day 15 being required. Bulk clonotypes were assigned CD4 or CD8 identity according to which sequenced CD4 or CD8 repertoire held them at higher abundance. The public reads were quality trimmed at Q25 with fastp and then assembled into clones with MiXCR by TCRdb, keeping productive beta chains. Rows with a matching CDR3 protein are joined into one entry that keeps the most common DNA and genes. Here the V and J calls rest on TCRdb's processing, not on the authors' analysis. This sample gives a few hundred thousand distinct CDR3 sequences in total; roughly 4.8% of them show up just once. The ten most abundant clones make up less than 3.5% of the sample.

Results and caveats for the whole study, not just this receptor: Computational filtering was required because FACS-sorted repertoires could contain abundant contaminating clonotypes from the bulk population. Compared with the primary T-cell response, the secondary T-cell response was weaker but faster, peaking on day 5 rather than day 15. Only two donors were included in the study, so the extent to which the findings can be generalized is limited. A small share of clonotypes occurred in both CD4 and CD8 compartments, likely arising from convergent recombination. Most clones expanded after primary vaccination were re-detected after the booster (about 95% of CD4 and approximately 85% of CD8), suggesting broad memory maintenance.

According to the germline V gene, CDR1 reads SGHTA and CDR2 reads FQGTGA. V loses 6 bases, J loses 7 bases, and the germline ends lie 12 bases apart. The CDR3 contains 13 residues, cysteine and phenylalanine counted. Only the CDR3 DNA stays, 39 bases, in frame from base 1. Sequencing used CD4+ T cells sorted from PBMCs, obtained on the day of the yellow fever booster vaccination. The rearrangement combines TRBV7-3 with TRBJ2-2; no D gene is confidently identified. The clonotype was recovered from a man aged 18 to 30 who received the YFV17D yellow fever vaccine. The CDR3 protein sequence reads: CASRVRSGGELFF. The bases are TGTGCCAGCAGGGTTCGTTCGGGCGGGGAGCTGTTTTTT. Extended through the reference TRBV7-3 and TRBJ2-2 proteins, this CDR3 yields the full variable domain: GAGVSQTPSNKVTEKGKYVELRCDPISGHTALYWYRQSLGQGPEFLIYFQGTGAADDSGLPNDRFFAVRPEGSVSTLKIQRTERGDSAVYLCASRVRSGGELFFGEGSRLTVL.